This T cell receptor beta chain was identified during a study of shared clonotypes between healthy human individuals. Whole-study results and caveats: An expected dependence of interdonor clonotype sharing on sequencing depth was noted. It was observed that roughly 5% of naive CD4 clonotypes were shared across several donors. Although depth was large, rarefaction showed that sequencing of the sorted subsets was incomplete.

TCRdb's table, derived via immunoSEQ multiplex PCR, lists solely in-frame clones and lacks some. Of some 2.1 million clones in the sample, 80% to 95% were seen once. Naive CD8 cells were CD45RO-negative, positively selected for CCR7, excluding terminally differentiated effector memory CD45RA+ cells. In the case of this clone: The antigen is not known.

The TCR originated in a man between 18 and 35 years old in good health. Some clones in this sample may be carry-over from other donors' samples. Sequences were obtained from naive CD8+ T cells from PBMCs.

CDR3 coding DNA: TGTGCCAGCAGTGAAGAGGTGCGGGAGTTTCATGAGCAGTTCTTC. Its protein is CASSEEVREFHEQFF. This chain uses TRBV2 with TRBJ2-1, with TRBD2 matching over 7 bases. The germline V gene encodes CDR1 SNHLY and CDR2 FYNNEI. The CDR3 runs 15 residues. Trimming at V came to 1 base and at J to 8 bases, leaving 8 bases not matched to a gene.